This T cell receptor (beta chain) was found in a study of T cells after yellow fever vaccination. It was through 5'RACE template switching that TCR cDNA was made, with a universal primer site and UMIs added. TCRdb ran MiXCR on the 5' RACE reads and lists one entry per CDR3 protein. The sample carries around 140,000 distinct CDR3 sequences, less than 8.5% recorded once. Germline lookup yields CDR1 SGHTA and CDR2 FQGNSA. Trimming removed 5 bases from V and 9 bases from J, with 11 bases in between. This CDR3 contains 12 residues. The study, taken as a whole, reports: Peak timing came faster in the weaker secondary response, day 5 versus 15. Clones that expanded after primary vaccination mostly reappeared after the booster (around 96% CD4, 88% CD8). CD4 and CD8 compartments shared a small share of clonotypes.

This clonotype was found many times. Its cognate antigen is unknown. This receptor was obtained from a man aged 25-45 years who received the YFV17D yellow fever vaccine. The material was CD4+ T cells sorted from PBMCs, obtained 10 days after the yellow fever booster vaccination. J is TRBJ2-1 and V is TRBV7-2; no definite D call. The chain's CDR3 is CASSQSSTEQFF. The CDR3 nucleotides read TGTGCCAGCAGCCAAAGTAGTACTGAGCAGTTCTTC.